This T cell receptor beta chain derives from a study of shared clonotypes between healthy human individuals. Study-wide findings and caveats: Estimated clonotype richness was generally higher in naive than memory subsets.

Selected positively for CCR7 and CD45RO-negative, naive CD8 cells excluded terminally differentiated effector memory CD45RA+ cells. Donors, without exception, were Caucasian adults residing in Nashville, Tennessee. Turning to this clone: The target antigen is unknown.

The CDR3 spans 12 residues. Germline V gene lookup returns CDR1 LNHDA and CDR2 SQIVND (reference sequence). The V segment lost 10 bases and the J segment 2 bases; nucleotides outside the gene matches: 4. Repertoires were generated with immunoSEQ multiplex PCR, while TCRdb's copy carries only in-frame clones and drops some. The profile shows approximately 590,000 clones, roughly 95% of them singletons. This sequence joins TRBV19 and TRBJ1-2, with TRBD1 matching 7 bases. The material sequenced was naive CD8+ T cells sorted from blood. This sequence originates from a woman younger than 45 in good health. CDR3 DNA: TGTGCCACCACGACAGGGAACTATGGCTACACCTTC. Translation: CATTTGNYGYTF.